The clone carrying this T cell receptor beta chain was detected only a few times. The target antigen is unknown. The source of the sample is a study of CD8 T cells in ankylosing spondylitis. Making the TCR beta libraries involved quantitative 5'-RACE with molecular barcodes. TCRdb processed the 5' RACE reads anew with MiXCR; each CDR3 protein has one entry. The repertoire consists of under 550,000 distinct CDR3 sequences, with around 26% occurring once and the leading ten covering 0.89%. Study results and caveats: Within matched ankylosing spondylitis synovial fluid, disease-linked clones were reportedly significantly enriched. Certain motif variants had earlier been reported in reactive arthritis synovial fluid and blood. Researchers report that disease-linked clones proved CD8+ and relatively rare in peripheral blood. Ankylosing spondylitis blood appeared to carry a characteristic TCR beta motif of roughly eight highly homologous variants.

Trimming cost V 2 bases and J 4 bases, with 15 bases left between them. Germline assignment: CDR1 KGHDR and CDR2 SFDVKD. CDR3 size: 16 residues. The chain couples TRBV24-1 to TRBJ2-3, with D perhaps matching TRBD1 or TRBD2 (5 bases each). This TCR derives from a male donor with ankylosing spondylitis. Input material: blood, either unsorted or a sorted T cell fraction (not recorded which). The DNA of the CDR3 is TGTGCCACCAGTGATTGGGACGGAAACAAACCAGATACGCAGTATTTT. Translated, it gives CATSDWDGNKPDTQYF.